The 12 T cell receptor beta chains in this list originate from one sample, sequenced in a study of beta chain features in type 1 diabetes. Notes on the study in general: Shorter TCRB CDR3s, moderately but significantly so, marked every one of the four CD4+ subsets in Type 1 diabetes patients.

The antigens of these receptors remain unknown. Of the isolated RNA, all was reverse transcribed, and so the sequenced material was expressed TCRB transcripts. TCRdb's copy holds only in-frame clones and misses some; the assay was immunoSEQ multiplex PCR. Of under 400,000 clones detected, about 12% appear once; the ten largest clones hold roughly 0.0097%. What was sequenced was naive CD4+ T cells from blood. The source is a woman aged 18 to 35 with type 1 diabetes.

This clone has more than one count but fewer than ten. V and J are TRBV6-6 and TRBJ2-1; 8 bases map to TRBD2. The CDR3 totals 14 residues. From germline, CDR1 is MNHNY and CDR2 SVGAGI (reference sequence). The V and J ends lost 6 bases and 7 bases, in that order; junction bases with no gene match: 8. The CDR3 here is CASSFSGRGNEQFF. The CDR3, as DNA: TGTGCCAGCAGCTTCAGCGGGAGAGGTAATGAGCAGTTCTTC.

This rearrangement joins TRBV7-7 to TRBJ2-5, with D perhaps TRBD2 (5 bases). The CDR3 runs to 11 residues. Per the germline V gene, CDR1 is SSHAT and CDR2 is FNYEAQ (reference sequence). The CDR3 sequence is CASASGETQYF. CDR3 DNA: TGTGCTAGCGCGTCCGGGGAGACCCAGTACTTC.

The chain has TRBV29-1 and TRBJ2-6; 7 positions match TRBD2. The CDR3 sequence is 15 residues long. V lost 6 bases, J lost 0 bases, and 5 bases stayed unmatched. The germline CDR1 and CDR2 sequences are SQVTM and ANQGSEA. In DNA, the CDR3 is TGCAGCGTCAGGCGGGGGAACTCTGGGGCCAACGTCCTGACTTTC. This encodes CSVRRGNSGANVLTF. The complete variable domain, with remaining parts taken from reference TRBV29-1 and TRBJ2-6, reads SAVISQKPSRDICQRGTSLTIQCQVDSQVTMMFWYRQQPGQSLTLIATANQGSEATYESGFVIDKFPISRPNLTFSTLTVSNMSPEDSSIYLCSVRRGNSGANVLTFGAGSRLTVL.

The chain carries TRBV29-1 and TRBJ2-7, with 8 bases that match TRBD2. J gave up 3 bases and V 7 bases, and 8 bases lay outside the gene matches. Germline values: CDR1 SQVTM, CDR2 ANQGSEA. There are 13 residues in the CDR3. CDR3 sequence reads: CSALGSGSYEQYF. The CDR3 DNA sequence: TGCAGCGCCCTGGGGAGCGGGAGCTACGAGCAGTACTTC.

This clone was seen a few times. The sample has other DNA sequences that encode this CDR3 too. The chain joins TRBV7-9 to TRBJ2-7; D uncertain. This CDR3 comprises 11 residues. With 5 bases removed from V and 2 bases from J, the gap between germline ends came to 4 bases. Per the germline V gene, CDR1 is SEHNR and CDR2 is FQNEAQ (reference sequence). The CDR3 DNA reads as TGTGCCAGCAGCCCAGCCTACGAGCAGTACTTC. Protein: CASSPAYEQYF.

A few counts support this clone. This chain links TRBV29-1 with TRBJ1-1; 7 bases match TRBD1. CDR1 is SQVTM and CDR2 is ANQGSEA in the germline V gene. The V gene end was trimmed by 7 bases and the J gene end by 4 bases; junction bases not matched to a gene: 6. The CDR3 consists of 12 residues. The CDR3 coding sequence is TGCAGCGCCGGAGACAGGGCCACTGAAGCTTTCTTT. Translated: CSAGDRATEAFF. Full variable domain (missing parts from reference TRBV29-1 and TRBJ1-1): SAVISQKPSRDICQRGTSLTIQCQVDSQVTMMFWYRQQPGQSLTLIATANQGSEATYESGFVIDKFPISRPNLTFSTLTVSNMSPEDSSIYLCSAGDRATEAFFGQGTRLTVV.

V usage is TRBV4-3 and J usage is TRBJ2-3; 8 bases agree with TRBD2. The CDR3 has 13 amino acids. The V segment lost 4 bases and the J segment 4 bases; nucleotides outside the gene matches: 1. The V gene's germline CDR1 is LGHNA and CDR2 YSLEER. For the CDR3, the DNA is TGCGCCAGCAGCCGGGGACTAGCAGATACGCAGTATTTT. Amino acid sequence: CASSRGLADTQYF.

This clone was counted between two and nine times. V is TRBV14 and J is TRBJ2-3, with TRBD2 matching over 7 bases. CDR1 is SGHDN and CDR2 is FVKESK in the germline V gene. The CDR3 is made up of 14 amino acids. V shed 4 bases, J shed 4 bases, and the junction held 5 bases outside the gene matches. This chain's CDR3 is CASSRGTIADTQYF. CDR3 coding DNA: TGTGCCAGCAGCCGAGGGACTATTGCAGATACGCAGTATTTT.

In this sample, this clone turned up once. The genes are TRBV11-2 and TRBJ1-5; D uncertain. This CDR3 region has 13 residues. Looked up from germline, CDR1 is SGHAT and CDR2 is FQNNGV. V was shortened by 1 base and J by 7 bases, with 8 bases between the two germline ends. CDR3 nucleotide sequence: TGTGCCAGCAGCTTAGGGCTGAACCAGCCCCAGCATTTT. Encoded protein: CASSLGLNQPQHF. Complete variable domain (other parts from reference TRBV11-2 and TRBJ1-5): EAGVAQSPRYKIIEKRQSVAFWCNPISGHATLYWYQQILGQGPKLLIQFQNNGVVDDSQLPKDRFSAERLKGVDSTLKIQPAKLEDSAVYLCASSLGLNQPQHFGDGTRLSIL.

The chain is built from TRBV27 and TRBJ2-7; D not certain. Germline assignment: CDR1 MNHEY and CDR2 SMNVEV (reference sequence). V lost 6 bases and J lost 5, with 23 bases in between. The CDR3 has 16 amino acids. CDR3 sequence (DNA): TGTGCCAGCAGACCACGACCCGAGACTCGTCCGAACGAGCAGTACTTC. This sequence encodes CASRPRPETRPNEQYF.

This clone has a handful of counts. This chain links TRBV9 with TRBJ2-1; 12 bases map to TRBD2. There are 17 residues in the CDR3. The V segment lost 3 bases and the J segment 9 bases; nucleotides outside the gene matches: 13. Germline V CDR1 and CDR2: SGDLS, YYNGEE. The CDR3 DNA follows: TGTGCCAGCAGCGAGCGGACTAGCGGGGTTGGGATGGCTGAGCAGTTCTTC. Residues: CASSERTSGVGMAEQFF. The variable domain in full, with the rest retrieved from reference TRBV9 and TRBJ2-1, is DSGVTQTPKHLITATGQRVTLRCSPRSGDLSVYWYQQSLDQGLQFLIQYYNGEERAKGNILERFSAQQFPDLHSELNLSSLELGDSALYFCASSERTSGVGMAEQFFGPGTRLTVL.

V gene TRBV4-2 combines with J gene TRBJ1-2; D uncertain. The germline V gene has CDR1 LGHNA and CDR2 YNFKEQ. CDR3 length: 16 amino acids. V gave up 0 bases and J gave up 1 base, with 12 bases separating them. Written as DNA, the CDR3 is TGTGCCAGCAGCCAAGAAACGGCAGACAATAACTATGGCTACACCTTC. This encodes CASSQETADNNYGYTF.